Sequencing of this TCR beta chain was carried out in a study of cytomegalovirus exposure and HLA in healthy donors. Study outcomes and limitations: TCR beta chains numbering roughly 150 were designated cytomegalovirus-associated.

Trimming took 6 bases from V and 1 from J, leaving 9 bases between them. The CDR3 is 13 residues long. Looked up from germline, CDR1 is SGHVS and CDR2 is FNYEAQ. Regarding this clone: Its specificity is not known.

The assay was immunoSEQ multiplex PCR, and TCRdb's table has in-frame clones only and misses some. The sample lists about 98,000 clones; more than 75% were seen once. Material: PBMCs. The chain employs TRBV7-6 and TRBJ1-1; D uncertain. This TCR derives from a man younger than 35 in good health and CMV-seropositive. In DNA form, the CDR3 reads TGTGCCAGCAGAGGACTTAAGAACACTGAAGCTTTCTTT. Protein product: CASRGLKNTEAFF.